Listed below are T cell receptor beta chains from one sample, sequenced in a study of blood T cell repertoires in COVID-19. Measured with immunoSEQ multiplex PCR; TCRdb has only the in-frame clones, and not every one. The sample carries some 390,000 clones, nearly 90% recorded once. The sample comprised PBMCs or T cells enriched from blood (not recorded which). These receptors were obtained from a woman in her twenties or thirties who had recovered from COVID-19. Each CDR3 is given with its conserved first and last residue. Clone size is not always given. Where it is, it says once, few, many or a class for expanded clones.

NA,TRBJ2-2,TRBV9,CASSVAGLELGELFF
NA,TRBJ2-7,TRBV6-1,CASSEHTRQILTYEQYF
NA,TRBJ1-2,TRBV25-1,CASRGTAANYGYTF
NA,TRBJ2-7,TRBV6-2/TRBV6-3,CASSYVRGQGYEQYF
NA,TRBJ1-4,TRBV5-4,CASSLEGRGEKLFF
NA,TRBJ2-2,TRBV11-2,CASRRDRNTGELFF
NA,TRBJ2-3,TRBV30,CAWSVPVGGPEWTDTQYF
NA,TRBJ2-7,TRBV7-9,CASPPPDSSVDQQYF
NA,TRBJ2-7,TRBV11-1,CASSLLDSYEQYF
NA,TRBJ2-7,TRBV19,CASSSGSSGSYEQYF
NA,TRBJ1-4,TRBV6-5,CASTGVRTVNEKLFF
NA,TRBJ2-2,TRBV14,CASSHRAGGGTGELFF
NA,TRBJ2-7,TRBV21-1,CASSNRDRDSYEQYF
few,TRBJ1-6,TRBV4-2,CASSQDIGENSPLHF